This T cell receptor beta chain was sequenced during a study of blood T cell repertoires in COVID-19. Study context: T cells, B-cell-depleted T cells, or PBMCs provided the cDNA or gDNA that served as material.

Per the original methods: Reference gene primer amplification gave estimated nucleated cell counts. Profiling relied on immunoSEQ multiplex PCR, and the TCRdb table lists in-frame clones only, not all of them. That table is the source of V, J and clone size, and D and trimming were worked out from the DNA. Of fewer than 130,000 clones listed, around 74% are singletons. This clone has a handful of counts. The CDR3 loop spans 13 amino acids. V trimming: 3 bases; J trimming: 8 bases; junction bases outside the gene matches: 6. Germline-derived CDR1 and CDR2 are SGHTA and FQGTGA. The origin of this receptor is a woman aged 55-69 years with acute or convalescent COVID-19. Sequenced material: peripheral blood. The chain uses TRBV7-3 and TRBJ1-2; 7 bases fit TRBD1. CDR3 protein: CASSLTGRSGYTF. CDR3 coding DNA: TGTGCCAGCAGCTTGACAGGGAGGAGCGGCTACACCTTC.